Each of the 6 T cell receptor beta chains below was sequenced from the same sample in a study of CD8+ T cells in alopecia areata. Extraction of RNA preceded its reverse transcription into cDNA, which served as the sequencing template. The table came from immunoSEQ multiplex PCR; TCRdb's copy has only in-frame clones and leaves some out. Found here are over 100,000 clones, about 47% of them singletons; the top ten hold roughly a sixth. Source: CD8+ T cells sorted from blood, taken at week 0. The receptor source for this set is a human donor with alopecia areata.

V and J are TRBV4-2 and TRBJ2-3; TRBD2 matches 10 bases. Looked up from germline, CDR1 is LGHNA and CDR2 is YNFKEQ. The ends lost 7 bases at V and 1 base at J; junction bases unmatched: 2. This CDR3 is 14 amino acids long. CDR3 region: CASNLAGGTDTQYF. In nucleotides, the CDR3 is TGTGCCAGCAACCTAGCGGGAGGCACAGATACGCAGTATTTT.

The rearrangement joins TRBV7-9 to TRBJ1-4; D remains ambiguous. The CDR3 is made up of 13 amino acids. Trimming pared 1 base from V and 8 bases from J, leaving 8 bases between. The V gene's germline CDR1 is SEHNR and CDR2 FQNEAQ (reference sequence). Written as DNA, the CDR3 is TGTGCCAGCAGCTTAGTCGTTGGGGAAAAACTGTTTTTT. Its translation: CASSLVVGEKLFF.

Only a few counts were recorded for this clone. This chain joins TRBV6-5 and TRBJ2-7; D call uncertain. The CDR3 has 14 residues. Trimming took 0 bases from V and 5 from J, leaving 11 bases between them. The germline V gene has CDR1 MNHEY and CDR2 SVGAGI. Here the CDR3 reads CASSYSERRDEQYF. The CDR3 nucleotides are TGTGCCAGCAGTTACTCGGAGCGTAGGGACGAGCAGTACTTC.

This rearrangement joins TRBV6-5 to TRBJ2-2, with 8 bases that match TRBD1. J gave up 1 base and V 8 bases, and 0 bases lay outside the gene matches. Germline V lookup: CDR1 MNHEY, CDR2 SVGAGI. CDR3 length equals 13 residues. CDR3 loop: CASGQGNTGELFF. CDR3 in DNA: TGTGCCAGCGGACAGGGGAACACCGGGGAGCTGTTTTTT.

CDR3 bases: TGTGCCAGCAGCGTAGACAGGGGAAGCACAGATACGCAGTATTTT. It translates to CASSVDRGSTDTQYF. The chain couples TRBV9 to TRBJ2-3; 7 nucleotides line up with TRBD1. This CDR3 spans 15 amino acids. Germline-derived CDR1 and CDR2 are SGDLS and YYNGEE. The J segment lost 0 bases and the V segment lost 0 bases, leaving 1 base of the junction unmatched.

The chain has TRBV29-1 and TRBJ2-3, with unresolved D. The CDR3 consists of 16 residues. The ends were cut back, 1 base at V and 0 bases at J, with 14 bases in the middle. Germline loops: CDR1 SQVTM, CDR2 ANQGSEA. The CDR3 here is CSVEAPLGISTDTQYF. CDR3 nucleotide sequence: TGCAGCGTTGAAGCCCCCCTAGGGATTAGCACAGATACGCAGTATTTT.